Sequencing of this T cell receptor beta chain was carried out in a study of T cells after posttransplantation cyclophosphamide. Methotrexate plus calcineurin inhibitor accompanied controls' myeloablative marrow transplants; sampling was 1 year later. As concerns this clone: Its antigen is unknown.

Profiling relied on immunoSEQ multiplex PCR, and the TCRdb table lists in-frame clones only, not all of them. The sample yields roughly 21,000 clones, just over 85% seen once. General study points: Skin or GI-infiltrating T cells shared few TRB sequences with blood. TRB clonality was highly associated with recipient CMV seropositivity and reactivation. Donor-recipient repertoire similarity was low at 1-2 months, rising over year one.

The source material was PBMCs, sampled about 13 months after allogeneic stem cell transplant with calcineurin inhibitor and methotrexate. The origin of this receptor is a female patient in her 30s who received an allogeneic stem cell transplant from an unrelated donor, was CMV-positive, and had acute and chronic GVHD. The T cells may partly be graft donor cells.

In DNA form, the CDR3 reads TGTGCCAGCAGCTTCTACGAGGGTAATCAGCCCCAGCATTTT. Amino acid sequence: CASSFYEGNQPQHF. The chain links TRBV7-2 to TRBJ1-5; no definite D call. V gave up 3 bases and J gave up 4 bases, with 10 bases separating them. Germline V gives CDR1 SGHTA, CDR2 FQGNSA. This CDR3 is 14 amino acids long.